The 2 T cell receptor beta chains presented below share a single source sample, sequenced in a study of human CD8 memory T cell subsets. The authors made TCR beta libraries using UMI-labeled 5' RACE. TCRdb reprocessed the 5' RACE reads, keeping one entry per CDR3 protein, no DNA. In total, the table holds some 17,000 distinct CDR3 sequences. The sequenced material came from CD8+ stem-like memory T cells (TSCM and TCM) sorted from PBMCs. Subset described: stem-like memory CD8 T cells (TSTEM), CCR7+ PD-1- TIGIT-. The source of these receptors is a human donor in good health.

The gene calls are TRBV20-1 and TRBJ2-1; no DNA is available, so the TRBD2 call from TCRdb remains unchecked. The CDR3 length is 15 residues. Germline lookup yields CDR1 DFQATT and CDR2 SNEGSKA (reference sequence). CDR3 sequence: CSALRLAGENNEQFF.

According to its frequency, this clonotype is medium-sized. The J gene is TRBJ2-7, the V gene TRBV6-5; checking the TCRdb D call of TRBD2 is not possible without DNA. CDR1 is MNHEY, CDR2 SVGAGI, per germline. The CDR3 extends over 14 amino acids. The CDR3 spells CASSYRPSSYEQYF.